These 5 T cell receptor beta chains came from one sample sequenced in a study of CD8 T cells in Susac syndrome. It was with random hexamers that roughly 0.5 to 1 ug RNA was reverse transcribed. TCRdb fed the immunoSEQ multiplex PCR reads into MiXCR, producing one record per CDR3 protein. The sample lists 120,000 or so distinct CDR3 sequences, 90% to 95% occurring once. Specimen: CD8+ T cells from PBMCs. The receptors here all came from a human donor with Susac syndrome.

CDR3 amino acids: CASSLDRETQYF. CDR3 DNA sequence: TGTGCCAGCAGTTTGGATCGGGAGACCCAGTACTTC. The J gene is TRBJ2-5, the V gene TRBV12-3 or TRBV12-4; D gene ambiguous. There are 12 residues in the CDR3. Deletions cut 3 bases from V and 5 bases from J, with 7 bases between.

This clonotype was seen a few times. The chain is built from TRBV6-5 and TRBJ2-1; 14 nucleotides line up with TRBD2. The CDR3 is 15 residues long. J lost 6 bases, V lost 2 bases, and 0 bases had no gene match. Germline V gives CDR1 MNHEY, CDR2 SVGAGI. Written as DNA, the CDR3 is TGTGCCAGCAGTTACGGGACTAGCGGGAGCAATGAGCAGTTCTTC. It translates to CASSYGTSGSNEQFF.

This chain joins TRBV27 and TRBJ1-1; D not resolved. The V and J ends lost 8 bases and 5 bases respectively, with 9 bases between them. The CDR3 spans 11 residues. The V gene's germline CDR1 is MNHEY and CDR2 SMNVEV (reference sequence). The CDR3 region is CASGRWTEAFF. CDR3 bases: TGTGCCAGCGGGAGGTGGACTGAAGCTTTCTTT.

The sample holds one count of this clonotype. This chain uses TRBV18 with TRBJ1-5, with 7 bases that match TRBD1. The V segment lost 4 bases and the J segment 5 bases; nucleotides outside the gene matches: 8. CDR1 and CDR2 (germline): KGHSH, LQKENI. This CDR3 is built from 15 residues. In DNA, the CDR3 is TGTGCCAGCTCACTAGGACAGGTAACAGATCAGCCCCAGCATTTT. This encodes CASSLGQVTDQPQHF.

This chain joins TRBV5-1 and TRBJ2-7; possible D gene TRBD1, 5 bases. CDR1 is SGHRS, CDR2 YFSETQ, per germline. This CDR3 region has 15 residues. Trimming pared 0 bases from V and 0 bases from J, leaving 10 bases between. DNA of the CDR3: TGCGCCAGCAGCTTGGGGGCAGACAGCTCCTACGAGCAGTACTTC. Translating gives CASSLGADSSYEQYF.